This TCR beta chain was identified in a study of shared clonotypes between healthy human individuals. Study-level points and caveats: Relative to their counterparts shared across all four donors, non-shared clonotypes exhibited diminished generation probabilities.

Turning to this clone: The antigen is not known.

Several immunoSEQ plates held equal portions of the genomic DNA taken from each subset. Measured with immunoSEQ multiplex PCR; TCRdb has only the in-frame clones, and not every one. The data contain some 2 million clones, roughly 95% of them singletons. Healthy HIV-negative adults with no recent acute infections or vaccinations were recruited as donors. CD4+ cells yielded CD45RA+ naive and CD45RA-negative memory subsets. The germline V gene encodes CDR1 MDHEN and CDR2 SYDVKM. V was trimmed by 6 bases and J by 9 bases, leaving 15 bases between them. The CDR3 runs to 13 residues. Sequenced material: naive CD4+ T cells sorted from blood. Subset specified: CD45RA+ positively selected. The chain employs TRBV28 and TRBJ2-1; tentative D call: TRBD2 (6 bases). The clonotype was recovered from a man younger than 30 in good health. CDR3 DNA sequence: TGTGCCAGCAGCACCGGGGGAACCAGTGAGCAGTTCTTC. This sequence encodes CASSTGGTSEQFF.